This T cell receptor beta chain was recorded in a study of blood T cells in healthy people across ages. The sample holds many counts of this clonotype. Its antigen is not known. The donors, healthy Caucasians from Russia, were aged about 6 to 95. Together with a sample-barcoded 5' primer, a J-beta primer mix was included in a second PCR lasting about 6 to 11 cycles. All cDNA molecules were each tagged by a template-switch adaptor with 12 random nucleotides. Every sample returned 2.5 million or more CDR3-containing paired-end reads. TCRdb recomputed calls from the 5' RACE reads with MiXCR, one row per CDR3 protein. The data contain roughly 1.9 million distinct CDR3 sequences, approximately 40% of them singletons. Study conclusions and caveats: Naive CD4+ cells and diversity were both higher in long-lived donors than in aged donors.

The CDR3 has 15 residues. Per the germline V gene, CDR1 is SQVTM and CDR2 is ANQGSEA. With V trimmed by 2 bases and J by 5 bases, 9 bases remained unmatched. The sequenced material came from blood. V is TRBV29-1 and J is TRBJ2-7, with 10 bases identical to TRBD1. The clonotype comes from a human donor in good health. Written as DNA, the CDR3 is TGCAGCGTTGAATGGGACAGGGGTCGGAGTAACGAGCAGTACTTC. Protein sequence: CSVEWDRGRSNEQYF.